One sample yielded the 21 T cell receptor beta chains listed below, sequenced in a study of blood T cells in healthy people across ages. Next came a second PCR, run for about 7 to 11 cycles, which used a sample-barcoded 5' primer along with a J-beta primer mix. Each CDR3 protein gets one entry after TCRdb re-called the 5' RACE reads with MiXCR. The data hold almost 1 million distinct CDR3 sequences, with around 54% observed a single time. The specimen sequenced was blood. The source is a woman between 55 and 75 years old in good health.

This clonotype was seen a handful of times. This sequence joins TRBV29-1 and TRBJ1-1; D is perhaps TRBD1 (6 bases). The V gene's germline CDR1 is SQVTM and CDR2 ANQGSEA. The CDR3 has 14 residues. The V end was cut by 4 bases, the J end by 4 bases, with 16 bases between. Here the CDR3 DNA reads TGCAGCGTTGCTACAGGGCTACTGGGCACTGAAGCTTTCTTT. This translates into CSVATGLLGTEAFF.

The rearrangement links TRBV7-2 to TRBJ2-5; 13 positions agree with TRBD2. Unmatched junction bases numbered 6, after V lost 3 bases and J lost 5 bases. CDR1 is SGHTA and CDR2 is FQGNSA in the germline V gene. The length of the CDR3 is 16 residues. CDR3 amino acids: CASSFWTSGSFETQYF. Here the CDR3 DNA reads TGTGCCAGCAGCTTTTGGACTAGCGGGAGTTTTGAGACCCAGTACTTC. The full variable domain, with the rest looked up from reference TRBV7-2 and TRBJ2-5, is GAGVSQSPSNKVTEKGKDVELRCDPISGHTALYWYRQSLGQGLEFLIYFQGNSAPDKSGLPSDRFSAERTGGSVSTLTIQRTQQEDSAVYLCASSFWTSGSFETQYFGPGTRLLVL.

The chain links TRBV20-1 to TRBJ2-1; 7 nucleotides align to TRBD1. The CDR3 spans 11 residues. Trimming took 8 bases from V and 15 from J; bases not matched to a gene: 13. Germline V CDR1 and CDR2: DFQATT, SNEGSKA (reference sequence). CDR3 in DNA: TGCAGTCCTAAAGACCTCACAGGGGCGTTCTTC. Encoded protein: CSPKDLTGAFF.

The V call is TRBV11-1, the J call TRBJ2-7, with 9 nucleotides matching TRBD2. V shed 1 base and J 6 bases; nucleotides not matched to a gene: 7. CDR1 SGHAT and CDR2 FQDESV come from the germline V gene (reference sequence). The CDR3 consists of 15 residues. The CDR3 reads CASSLVLAGDGEQYF. Written as DNA, the CDR3 is TGTGCCAGCAGCTTAGTTTTAGCGGGGGACGGCGAGCAGTACTTC.

The chain joins TRBV12-5 to TRBJ1-1; weak D call: TRBD1 (6 bases). The CDR3 loop spans 17 amino acids. With 5 bases removed from V and 9 bases from J, the gap between germline ends came to 28 bases. Germline V lookup: CDR1 LGHNT, CDR2 FRNRAP. The CDR3 reads CASGQITGPRAPTKAFF. The CDR3, as DNA: TGTGCTAGTGGTCAAATCACAGGGCCACGGGCCCCAACTAAAGCTTTCTTT.

The genes are TRBV6-6 and TRBJ1-5; D remains ambiguous. The CDR3 spans 13 residues. Trimming stripped 6 bases from V and 2 bases from J, with 8 bases between. Germline V lookup: CDR1 MNHNY, CDR2 SVGAGI (reference sequence). CDR3 sequence: CASRTPGNQPQHF. CDR3 sequence (DNA): TGTGCCAGCAGAACCCCGGGCAATCAGCCCCAGCATTTT.

The CDR3 DNA sequence: TGCAGCGTTGCCGGGACAGGACACAATGAGCAGTTCTTC. This translates into CSVAGTGHNEQFF. This chain links TRBV29-1 with TRBJ2-1; TRBD1 matches at 8 bases. Germline V CDR1 and CDR2: SQVTM, ANQGSEA. The CDR3 is 13 residues long. The V and J ends lost 4 bases and 5 bases, in that order; junction bases with no gene match: 4.

The chain employs TRBV18 and TRBJ2-3, with TRBD1 identical over 9 bases. Germline CDR1 KGHSH, CDR2 LQKENI. The CDR3 has 15 residues. Trimming took 4 bases from V and 6 from J; bases not matched to a gene: 8. The CDR3: CASSQGQGEADTQYF. In DNA form, the CDR3 reads TGTGCCAGCTCACAGGGACAGGGTGAAGCCGATACGCAGTATTTT.

The chain links TRBV7-8 to TRBJ2-1, with 8 nucleotides matching TRBD2. The DNA matches TRBJ2-7 better at its end, which makes the J call doubtful. This CDR3 comprises 15 residues. Germline V gene data show CDR1 as SGHVS and CDR2 as FQNEAQ. The CDR3 sequence: CASRSAGVSYNEQYF. CDR3 in DNA: TGTGCCAGCAGGTCAGCGGGAGTGTCCTACAATGAGCAGTACTTC.

The count of this clonotype is one. The rearrangement uses TRBV20-1 and TRBJ2-7; 8 bases are shared with TRBD1. CDR1 is DFQATT and CDR2 is SNEGSKA in the germline V gene (reference sequence). This CDR3 is built from 14 residues. Germline trimming cut 5 bases from V and 7 bases from J; bases unmatched to any gene: 13. CDR3 bases: TGCAGTGCTCACCGGGACAGGTGGGGCGGGGAGCAGTACTTC. Its protein is CSAHRDRWGGEQYF.

The rearrangement joins TRBV2 to TRBJ1-5; unclear D gene. The CDR3 is 15 residues long. The germline CDR1 and CDR2 sequences are SNHLY and FYNNEI. V lost 8 bases, J lost 0 bases, and 14 bases lay in between. The CDR3: CASFLGRNSNQPQHF. As DNA, the CDR3 is TGTGCCAGCTTTTTAGGCAGAAATAGCAATCAGCCCCAGCATTTT.

The chain couples TRBV5-1 to TRBJ2-5, with D possibly matching TRBD2 (5 bases). CDR1 is SGHRS and CDR2 is YFSETQ in the germline V gene. This CDR3 comprises 13 residues. Trimming took off 8 bases at V and 3 bases at J, with 14 bases between the two ends. In DNA, the CDR3 is TGCGCCAGTGGACCGGACTGGAAAGAGACCCAGTACTTC. This encodes CASGPDWKETQYF.

The chain is built from TRBV6-5 and TRBJ1-5, with TRBD1 matching over 9 bases. Germline-derived CDR1 and CDR2 are MNHEY and SVGAGI. J gave up 6 bases and V 3 bases, and 18 bases lay outside the gene matches. This CDR3 is 19 amino acids long. CDR3 protein: CASSYTNRGPSSGGQPQHF. The CDR3 DNA reads TGTGCCAGCAGTTATACCAACAGGGGGCCCAGCTCGGGAGGTCAGCCCCAGCATTTT.

V and J are TRBV12-3 or TRBV12-4 and TRBJ1-2, with a tentative D call TRBD1 (5 bases). The V end lost 5 bases, the J end lost 7 bases, and 14 bases lay between the germline ends. The length of the CDR3 is 13 residues. CDR3 nucleotides: TGTGCCAGCAGTGTCATCGGGGCCGGTGGCTACACCTTC. Translating gives CASSVIGAGGYTF.

In its sample, this clonotype was seen once. The rearrangement links TRBV28 to TRBJ2-5; 9 positions agree with TRBD1. The CDR3 sequence is 13 residues long. Germline CDR1 reads MDHEN; CDR2 reads SYDVKM. With V trimmed by 7 bases and J by 12 bases, 12 bases remained unmatched. CDR3 nucleotides: TGTGCCAGCACCCAGACAGGGGGACCTCGAGAGTACTTC. The encoded protein is CASTQTGGPREYF.

The V call is TRBV5-4, the J call TRBJ2-5; D may be TRBD1 or TRBD2 (5 bases each). The tail of the sequence fits TRBJ2-7 better, so the J call may be wrong. Germline CDR1 and CDR2: SGHNT and YYREEE (reference sequence). This CDR3 region has 16 residues. CDR3 nucleotide sequence: TGTGCCAGCAGCCGAGGGCCCGCAGGGTGGGCGAACGAGCAGTACTTC. Protein: CASSRGPAGWANEQYF.

A few counts support this clonotype. The V call is TRBV7-2, the J call TRBJ2-1; D ambiguous. V was trimmed by 3 bases and J by 7 bases, leaving 13 bases between them. Germline V gene lookup returns CDR1 SGHTA and CDR2 FQGNSA. The CDR3 length is 14 residues. The DNA of the CDR3 is TGTGCCAGCAGCTTGACCGGACGAGGAAATGAGCAGTTCTTC. This encodes CASSLTGRGNEQFF.

The chain uses TRBV5-5 and TRBJ2-1; 10 bases are a match to TRBD2. Germline CDR1 SGHKS, CDR2 YYEKEE (reference sequence). This CDR3 has 17 amino acids. Trimming took 4 bases from V and 0 from J; bases not matched to a gene: 7. CDR3 sequence reads: CASSLAGAPSSYNEQFF. The CDR3, as DNA: TGTGCCAGCAGCCTAGCGGGGGCACCAAGCTCCTACAATGAGCAGTTCTTC.

This clonotype was detected only once. CDR3 amino acids: CASSTLRGRRIGEQYF. Written as DNA, the CDR3 is TGTGCCAGCAGTACCCTCCGGGGGAGGCGGATAGGCGAGCAGTACTTC. The chain uses TRBV28 and TRBJ2-5, with D perhaps matching TRBD2 (6 bases). The end of the DNA aligns better with TRBJ2-7, so the J call may be wrong. In germline, CDR1 is MDHEN, CDR2 SYDVKM. This CDR3 spans 16 amino acids.

V is TRBV5-1 and J is TRBJ2-5; no clear D. The germline gives CDR1 SGHRS, CDR2 YFSETQ. This CDR3 is 13 amino acids long. V lost 6 bases and J 0 bases, leaving 9 bases between the germline ends. Written as DNA, the CDR3 is TGCGCCAGCAACAAAGAGGACCAAGAGACCCAGTACTTC. The encoded protein is CASNKEDQETQYF.

Worth noting for this clonotype: A junction end diverges from the germline sequence, so it may reflect a read error. The chain has TRBV28 and TRBJ1-1, with a possible D match to TRBD1 (5 bases). In germline, CDR1 is MDHEN, CDR2 SYDVKM. CDR3 length equals 15 residues. The chain's CDR3 is CVSSSNRPGITEAFF. The CDR3 DNA reads TGTGTCAGCAGTTCGAACAGGCCAGGCATTACTGAAGCTTTCTTT. The full variable domain, in which reference TRBV28 and TRBJ1-1 provide the parts outside the CDR3, is DVKVTQSSRYLVKRTGEKVFLECVQDMDHENMFWYRQDPGLGLRLIYFSYDVKMKEKGDIPEGYSVSREKKERFSLILESASTNQTSMYLCVSSSNRPGITEAFFGQGTRLTVV.